The present T cell receptor beta chain was sequenced within a study of early T cells in non-severe SARS-CoV-2 infection. Overall study: The authors sequenced bulk RNA from unsorted whole blood, leaving chains unpaired. General study results and limits: Using VDJdb, the matching emphasized anti-spike CD8 responses while missing private and CD4 specificities.

This CDR3 region has 13 residues. With 6 bases removed from V and 5 bases from J, the gap between germline ends came to 14 bases. Germline-derived CDR1 and CDR2 are MNHEY and SVGAGI. This clonotype was seen many times. Antigen specificity is unknown. Molecules of cDNA were individually given unique molecular identifiers that were attached to them. MiXCR, run by TCRdb on the 5' RACE reads, gives a single entry per CDR3 protein. The sample contains about 76,000 distinct CDR3 sequences, about 10% of which appear only once. Source material: whole blood. V and J are TRBV6-5 and TRBJ2-7; D might be TRBD1 or TRBD2, each matching 5 bases. This TCR was sampled from an adult who was a healthcare worker with PCR-confirmed SARS-CoV-2 infection or an uninfected control (not recorded which). CDR3 in amino acids: CASRGVDRDEQYF. In DNA form, the CDR3 reads TGTGCCAGCAGGGGGGTAGATCGAGACGAGCAGTACTTC.